This T cell receptor (beta chain) is from a study of blood T cell repertoires in COVID-19. Study in general: The origin of the acute and convalescent COVID-19 samples was the United States, Italy and Spain. The analysed material was cDNA or gDNA that came from T cells, B-cell-depleted T cells, or PBMCs.

CDR1 is SGHKS, CDR2 YYEKEE, per germline (reference sequence). The CDR3 contains 14 residues. With 2 bases clipped from V and 2 bases from J, the junction kept 4 bases outside the gene matches. Methods used by the authors: Estimated nucleated cell counts came from reference gene primer amplification. The method was immunoSEQ multiplex PCR; TCRdb's version includes in-frame clones alone and lacks a portion of them. V, J and clone size are those of that table, while D and trimming were read from the DNA. This table has about 210,000 clones, approximately 82% appearing once. The source of this sequence is a middle-aged woman with acute or convalescent COVID-19. The chain has TRBV5-5 and TRBJ2-7; TRBD1 agrees at 7 bases. Sequenced material: peripheral blood. Here the CDR3 DNA reads TGTGCCAGCAGCTTAGACAGGGCCACCTACGAGCAGTACTTC. Translated, it gives CASSLDRATYEQYF.